Shown below are 18 T cell receptor beta chains from a single sample sequenced in a study of blood T cell repertoires in COVID-19. Clones were sequenced by immunoSEQ multiplex PCR, and TCRdb holds only the in-frame ones, with some missing. The sample consists of 150,000 or so clones, 75% to 90% of them appearing once. The material sequenced was PBMCs or T cells enriched from blood (not recorded which). These TCRs come from a man aged 70-80 years who had been exposed to COVID-19.

The gene calls are TRBV7-2 and TRBJ2-3; 14 bases align to TRBD2. Germline V CDR1 and CDR2: SGHTA, FQGNSA. J gave up 8 bases and V 4 bases, and 8 bases lay outside the gene matches. The CDR3 runs 16 residues. Here the CDR3 DNA reads TGTGCCAGCAGCTCGGGACTAGCGGGAGAATCTGGTACGCAGTATTTT. This codes for CASSSGLAGESGTQYF.

V and J are TRBV21-1 and TRBJ1-2; the table's D gene call, TRBD1, was not cross checked with the DNA. TRBV21-1 is listed as a pseudogene. The CDR3 runs 20 residues. CDR3 in amino acids: CASSKDRFGGTGGSNYGYTF. The DNA of the CDR3 is TGTGCCAGCAGCAAAGATCGGTTCGGGGGGACAGGGGGCTCGAACTATGGCTACACCTTC.

The chain employs TRBV29-1 and TRBJ2-3, with a tentative D call TRBD1 (6 bases). CDR3 length: 13 residues. Trimming left V 3 bases short and J 2 bases short, with 9 bases between. Germline V gene lookup returns CDR1 SQVTM and CDR2 ANQGSEA. The CDR3: CSVDQGYTDTQYF. CDR3 nucleotides: TGCAGCGTTGACCAGGGGTACACAGATACGCAGTATTTT.

J is TRBJ2-5 and V is TRBV5-1; TRBD2 matches 12 bases. V was pared by 0 bases and J by 5 bases, with 2 bases of the junction left unmatched. This CDR3 is built from 15 residues. Germline lookup yields CDR1 SGHRS and CDR2 YFSETQ. The CDR3 DNA reads as TGCGCCAGCAGCTTGGGACTAGCGGGGGTCGAGACCCAGTACTTC. It encodes CASSLGLAGVETQYF.

The CDR3 spells CASSWQGNTEAFF. DNA for the CDR3: TGTGCCAGCAGCTGGCAGGGGAACACTGAAGCTTTCTTT. This sequence joins TRBV7-9 and TRBJ1-1, with D maybe TRBD1 (5 bases). Trimming removed 4 bases at V and 1 base at J, with 7 bases between. CDR1 and CDR2 (germline): SEHNR, FQNEAQ (reference sequence). The CDR3 contains 13 residues.

The chain combines TRBV19 with TRBJ2-7; TRBD1 agrees at 7 bases. Germline V CDR1 and CDR2: LNHDA, SQIVND (reference sequence). CDR3 length: 15 amino acids. The J segment lost 2 bases and the V segment lost 2 bases, leaving 6 bases of the junction unmatched. CDR3 loop: CASSIREGGPYEQYF. The CDR3 coding sequence is TGTGCCAGTAGTATAAGGGAAGGGGGCCCCTACGAGCAGTACTTC.

The V gene is TRBV7-9, the J gene TRBJ1-4; no definite D call. This CDR3 contains 16 residues. Germline CDR1 reads SEHNR; CDR2 reads FQNEAQ (reference sequence). V was clipped by 5 bases and J by 4 bases, with 17 bases between them. CDR3 residues: CASSIKETVDNEKLFF. Written as DNA, the CDR3 is TGTGCCAGCAGCATAAAGGAGACTGTTGATAATGAAAAACTGTTTTTT.

The chain combines TRBV6-2 or TRBV6-3 with TRBJ1-2; D gene ambiguous. V lost 5 bases and J 5 bases, leaving 21 bases between the germline ends. CDR1 is MNHEY and CDR2 is SVGEGT in the germline V gene. This CDR3 is 16 amino acids long. CDR3 region: CASSPNMAVRSYGYTF. For the CDR3, the DNA is TGTGCCAGCAGTCCCAATATGGCCGTCCGCAGTTATGGCTACACCTTC.

J is TRBJ2-3 and V is TRBV7-9, with D perhaps matching TRBD2 (5 bases). The CDR3 is made up of 15 amino acids. V was clipped by 7 bases and J by 0 bases, with 14 bases between them. CDR1 and CDR2 from the germline V gene are SEHNR and FQNEAQ (reference sequence). The CDR3: CASKVWRTSTDTQYF. CDR3 DNA: TGTGCCAGCAAGGTCTGGCGGACTAGCACAGATACGCAGTATTTT. The complete variable domain, with remaining parts taken from reference TRBV7-9 and TRBJ2-3, reads DTGVSQNPRHKITKRGQNVTFRCDPISEHNRLYWYRQTLGQGPEFLTYFQNEAQLEKSRLLSDRFSAERPKGSFSTLEIQRTEQGDSAMYLCASKVWRTSTDTQYFGPGTRLTVL.

V usage is TRBV6-1 and J usage is TRBJ1-5; 7 positions match TRBD1. The CDR3 is 16 residues long. The germline V gene encodes CDR1 MNHNS and CDR2 SASEGT. V was clipped by 1 base and J by 4 bases; unmatched bases: 7. In nucleotides, the CDR3 is TGTGCCAGCAGTGAAGGCCAGGGGGTCCCAAATCAGCCCCAGCATTTT. Translating gives CASSEGQGVPNQPQHF.

The chain combines TRBV7-7 with TRBJ2-2; D is ambiguous. The CDR3 has 15 amino acids. Germline loops: CDR1 SSHAT, CDR2 FNYEAQ (reference sequence). V gave up 5 bases and J gave up 6 bases, with 16 bases separating them. CDR3 region: CASSPQTLSSGELFF. In nucleotides, the CDR3 is TGTGCCAGCAGCCCACAGACGCTTAGTTCCGGGGAGCTGTTTTTT.

V usage is TRBV6-5 and J usage is TRBJ2-1; 8 positions agree with TRBD2. The CDR3 contains 13 residues. Germline CDR1 is MNHEY and CDR2 is SVGAGI. The ends lost 7 bases at V and 7 bases at J; junction bases unmatched: 6. CDR3: CASIRLAPNEQFF. DNA of the CDR3: TGTGCCAGCATTAGACTAGCGCCGAATGAGCAGTTCTTC.

The V call is TRBV25-1, the J call TRBJ2-3, with 8 bases that match TRBD2. Unmatched junction bases numbered 8, after V lost 7 bases and J lost 8 bases. The CDR3 consists of 13 residues. CDR1 and CDR2 (germline): MGHDK, SYGVNS. CDR3 in DNA: TGTGCCAGCATCGGGAGGGCCCGGGGTACGCAGTATTTT. Protein sequence: CASIGRARGTQYF.

The V call is TRBV28, the J call TRBJ2-5; no reliable D call. CDR1 and CDR2 from the germline V gene are MDHEN and SYDVKM. Trimming pared 3 bases from V and 2 bases from J, leaving 10 bases between. CDR3 size: 14 residues. The CDR3 DNA follows: TGTGCCAGCAGTTTGGCGCCGGGTCAAGAGACCCAGTACTTC. Its protein product is CASSLAPGQETQYF.

The chain carries TRBV5-4 and TRBJ1-1; D is possibly TRBD1 (5 bases). The CDR3 loop spans 13 amino acids. Per germline, CDR1 SGHNT and CDR2 YYREEE (reference sequence). Deletions cut 1 base from V and 4 bases from J, with 8 bases between. DNA of the CDR3: TGTGCCAGCAGCTTGCCAGGGCCCACTGAAGCTTTCTTT. Its translation is CASSLPGPTEAFF.

This sequence joins TRBV5-1 and TRBJ2-7; D is possibly TRBD1 (6 bases). The CDR3 is made up of 14 amino acids. Germline V gene data show CDR1 as SGHRS and CDR2 as YFSETQ. The V end was cut by 2 bases, the J end by 3 bases, with 12 bases between. The CDR3 sequence is CASSLGQTFYEQYF. In DNA, the CDR3 is TGCGCCAGCAGCTTAGGACAGACCTTCTACGAGCAGTACTTC.

This clone is a singleton in its sample. The rearrangement uses TRBV29-1 and TRBJ1-2, with a possible D match to TRBD1 (5 bases). Germline CDR1 and CDR2: SQVTM and ANQGSEA. The CDR3 runs 13 residues. V was shortened by 4 bases and J by 2 bases, with 11 bases between the two germline ends. As DNA, the CDR3 is TGCAGCGTTGTTGGTCAGGGAAACTATGGCTACACCTTC. Translating it yields CSVVGQGNYGYTF.

The chain combines TRBV6-5 with TRBJ1-2, with D hard to call. This CDR3 contains 15 residues. Germline values: CDR1 MNHEY, CDR2 SVGAGI. V lost 5 bases and J 0 bases, leaving 13 bases between the germline ends. The CDR3 bases are TGTGCCAGCAGTACCTTCACTACATCTAACTATGGCTACACCTTC. Translating it yields CASSTFTTSNYGYTF.